The 17 T cell receptor beta chains reported below all come from one sample, sequenced in a study of PD-L1 blockade in urothelial cancer. The time point was: peripheral blood 6 weeks after treatment start. Sequencing used immunoSEQ multiplex PCR; TCRdb keeps in-frame clones, though not all of them. This table holds around 100,000 clones, more than 85% found once. Sequencing used PBMCs, obtained around atezolizumab (anti-PD-L1) treatment. The receptors were gathered from a man aged 60 to 75 with urothelial cancer.

CDR3 nucleotide sequence: TGTGCCAGCAGTTACGGTCAACTCTCTGGCTACACCTTC. Translation: CASSYGQLSGYTF. This chain links TRBV6-6 with TRBJ1-2; D call uncertain. Germline CDR1 and CDR2: MNHNY and SVGAGI (reference sequence). The CDR3 covers 13 residues. The V and J ends lost 2 bases and 7 bases respectively, with 11 bases between them.

The genes are TRBV27 and TRBJ2-5; tentatively, D is TRBD2 (6 bases). From germline, CDR1 is MNHEY and CDR2 SMNVEV (reference sequence). V lost 6 bases and J lost 3, with 14 bases in between. This CDR3 is 14 amino acids long. The CDR3 region is CASSPGLFEETQYF. The CDR3 region has the DNA TGTGCCAGCAGCCCCGGACTATTCGAAGAGACCCAGTACTTC.

The rearrangement uses TRBV2 and TRBJ2-3; D is possibly TRBD2 (5 bases). Germline lookup yields CDR1 SNHLY and CDR2 FYNNEI. The CDR3 sequence is 14 residues long. V was shortened by 4 bases and J by 6 bases, with 14 bases between the two germline ends. CDR3: CASSATRPEDTQYF. The CDR3 DNA reads TGTGCCAGCAGTGCAACTAGACCAGAGGATACGCAGTATTTT.

The V and J genes are TRBV2 and TRBJ2-4; D unclear. V gave up 2 bases and J gave up 0 bases, with 8 bases separating them. Germline values: CDR1 SNHLY, CDR2 FYNNEI. CDR3 length equals 15 residues. CDR3 in DNA: TGTGCCAGCAGTGAACAGGCGCTAGCCAAAAACATTCAGTACTTC. Its protein is CASSEQALAKNIQYF.

The chain uses TRBV2 and TRBJ2-3; 8 positions match TRBD2. Germline V gene data show CDR1 as SNHLY and CDR2 as FYNNEI. The CDR3 is 15 amino acids. V lost 7 bases and J lost 4; bases outside the gene matches: 10. The CDR3 nucleotides read TGTGCCAGCACCTCCGAGCGGGGGATAGCAGATACGCAGTATTTT. Translation gives CASTSERGIADTQYF.

The V and J genes are TRBV6-1 and TRBJ2-5; 8 bases match TRBD2. The CDR3 spans 14 residues. Germline-derived CDR1 and CDR2 are MNHNS and SASEGT. The V gene end was trimmed by 6 bases and the J gene end by 5 bases; junction bases not matched to a gene: 8. CDR3 DNA sequence: TGTGCCAGCAGCCGGCAGGGCGGGGGGGAGACCCAGTACTTC. It codes for CASSRQGGGETQYF.

V usage is TRBV5-1 and J usage is TRBJ1-3, with no clear D. Trimming took 0 bases from V and 0 from J, leaving 10 bases between them. Germline V gives CDR1 SGHRS, CDR2 YFSETQ. The CDR3 length is 16 residues. The CDR3 DNA reads TGCGCCAGCAGCTTGGCGGGAGCCAACTCTGGAAACACCATATATTTT. It specifies CASSLAGANSGNTIYF.

This clone appeared a single time. The V gene is TRBV9, the J gene TRBJ2-2; 13 bases are shared with TRBD2. After removal of 3 bases from V and 6 bases from J, the junction contained 5 bases not matched to a gene. Looked up from germline, CDR1 is SGDLS and CDR2 is YYNGEE. The CDR3 is made up of 16 amino acids. The CDR3 DNA is TGTGCCAGCAGCGCGAGGACTAGCGGGAGCCCCGGGGAGCTGTTTTTT. Amino acids: CASSARTSGSPGELFF.

The CDR3 DNA sequence: TGTGCCAGCAGCTTGGTTTCAGGGCGAACTGAAGCTTTCTTT. As protein: CASSLVSGRTEAFF. The chain couples TRBV5-6 to TRBJ1-1; tentatively, D is TRBD1 (5 bases). The CDR3 loop spans 14 amino acids. Trimming removed 0 bases at V and 5 bases at J, with 11 bases between. CDR1 SGHDT and CDR2 YYEEEE come from the germline V gene.

The gene calls are TRBV6-1 and TRBJ1-5; D may be TRBD1 (6 bases). Germline values: CDR1 MNHNS, CDR2 SASEGT. The CDR3 length is 16 residues. V lost 0 bases, J lost 5 bases, and 14 bases lay in between. CDR3 sequence: CASSEAFRQEDQPQHF. The DNA for the CDR3 is TGTGCCAGCAGTGAAGCTTTCCGACAGGAAGATCAGCCCCAGCATTTT.

The V and J genes are TRBV7-8 and TRBJ2-3; TRBD1 aligns across 7 bases. Germline lookup yields CDR1 SGHVS and CDR2 FQNEAQ. The J segment lost 0 bases and the V segment lost 5 bases, leaving 14 bases of the junction unmatched. The CDR3 is 18 residues long. The CDR3 DNA sequence: TGTGCCAGCAGCCCGCAGTTCGGGACAGACAGAAGCACAGATACGCAGTATTTT. It yields the protein CASSPQFGTDRSTDTQYF.

The chain recombines TRBV10-3 with TRBJ2-7; 13 bases align to TRBD2. The CDR3 has 13 residues. Germline CDR1 is ENHRY and CDR2 is SYGVKD. V was clipped by 9 bases and J by 2 bases; unmatched bases: 1. The CDR3 DNA reads as TGTGCCATAGGGACTAGCGGGGCCTACGAGCAGTACTTC. As protein: CAIGTSGAYEQYF.

The chain carries TRBV9 and TRBJ2-5; D gene unclear. Germline V gene sequence: CDR1 SGDLS, CDR2 YYNGEE. The V and J ends lost 0 bases and 5 bases respectively, with 11 bases between them. The CDR3 spans 14 residues. CDR3 in DNA: TGTGCCAGCAGCGTAGATCTAGTCTCGGAGACCCAGTACTTC. Its translation: CASSVDLVSETQYF.

The genes are TRBV9 and TRBJ2-3; TRBD1 agrees at 7 bases. Germline CDR1 reads SGDLS; CDR2 reads YYNGEE. V shed 0 bases, J shed 3 bases, and the junction held 4 bases outside the gene matches. The CDR3 consists of 15 residues. CDR3 region: CASSVGTGETDTQYF. The CDR3 region has the DNA TGTGCCAGCAGCGTAGGGACAGGAGAGACAGATACGCAGTATTTT.

This clone was counted a single time. This chain uses TRBV6-5 with TRBJ2-7, with TRBD1 matching 8 bases. With V trimmed by 6 bases and J by 7 bases, 5 bases remained unmatched. The V gene's germline CDR1 is MNHEY and CDR2 SVGAGI. The CDR3 is 12 amino acids. DNA of the CDR3: TGTGCCAGCAGCGACAGGGGAGGAGAGCAGTACTTC. As protein: CASSDRGGEQYF.

This chain connects TRBV6-1 to TRBJ2-3, with a possible D match to TRBD1 (6 bases). CDR1 and CDR2 (germline): MNHNS, SASEGT. V lost 7 bases and J 2 bases, leaving 10 bases between the germline ends. The CDR3 covers 13 residues. The CDR3 loop reads CASKQGYTDTQYF. CDR3 sequence (DNA): TGTGCCAGCAAGCAGGGGTACACAGATACGCAGTATTTT.

V usage is TRBV6-6 and J usage is TRBJ2-7, with TRBD2 matching 9 bases. The CDR3 has 16 amino acids. CDR1 is MNHNY, CDR2 SVGAGI, per germline (reference sequence). The junction had 9 bases not matched to a gene; V was cut back by 4 bases and J by 2 bases. As DNA, the CDR3 is TGTGCCAGCAGTTTGGCGGGAGCGGGGGGTGCCTACGAGCAGTACTTC. Translation: CASSLAGAGGAYEQYF.